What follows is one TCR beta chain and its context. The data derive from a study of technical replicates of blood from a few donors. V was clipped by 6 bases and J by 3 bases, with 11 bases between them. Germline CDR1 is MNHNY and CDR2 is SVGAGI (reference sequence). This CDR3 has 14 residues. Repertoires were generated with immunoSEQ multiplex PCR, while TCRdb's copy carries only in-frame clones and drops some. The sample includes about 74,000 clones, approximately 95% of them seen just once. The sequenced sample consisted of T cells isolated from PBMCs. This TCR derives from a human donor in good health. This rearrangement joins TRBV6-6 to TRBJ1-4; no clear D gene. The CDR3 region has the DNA TGTGCCAGCAGGTACCGGGATCCTAATGAAAAACTGTTTTTT. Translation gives CASRYRDPNEKLFF.